These 30 T cell receptor beta chains were sequenced from one sample in a study of regulatory T cells in long-lasting Graves disease. Arm-PCR of CDR3 regions and iRepertoire HTBI primers were the basis on which TCR beta libraries were built. TCRdb reanalysed the multiplex PCR reads using MiXCR and keeps one entry per CDR3 protein. Of 500,000 or so distinct CDR3 sequences listed, roughly 17% are singletons. Described time point: newly diagnosed GD, antithyroid drugs for less than 3 months. After RNA was extracted from PBMCs, the TCR library was made from it. This sample was shared with a second study, whose subject was T cells in Graves' hyperthyroidism and ophthalmopathy.

This sample comprised peripheral blood mononuclear cells (PBMCs), obtained at new diagnosis, from a patient treated with antithyroid drugs. Receptor source: a man aged 35-49 years with Graves disease.

At least ten counts were recorded for this clonotype. The rearrangement uses TRBV11-1 and TRBJ2-7; a possible D gene is TRBD2 (6 bases). CDR1 and CDR2 (germline): SGHAT, FQDESV (reference sequence). V lost 2 bases, J lost 4 bases, and 15 bases lay in between. The CDR3 length is 15 residues. The CDR3 here is CASSLRAGTSYEQYF. The CDR3 region has the DNA TGTGCCAGCAGCTTAAGGGCCGGGACTTCATACGAGCAGTACTTC.

This clonotype showed up just a few times. The rearrangement joins TRBV24-1 to TRBJ2-2; TRBD2 matches 9 bases. Per germline, CDR1 KGHDR and CDR2 SFDVKD. V lost 3 bases and J lost 9; bases outside the gene matches: 10. The CDR3 has 16 amino acids. DNA for the CDR3: TGTGCCACCAGTGATCCTCTAGCGGGGCGGGCCTGGGAGCTGTTTTTT. It translates to CATSDPLAGRAWELFF.

This clonotype was counted at least ten times. The chain is built from TRBV9 and TRBJ2-3; D is possibly TRBD2 (6 bases). With 0 bases removed from V and 1 base from J, the gap between germline ends came to 9 bases. Germline V CDR1 and CDR2: SGDLS, YYNGEE. The CDR3 covers 15 residues. The CDR3 protein is CASSVVAGRTDTQYF. The CDR3 region has the DNA TGTGCCAGCAGCGTAGTTGCGGGACGCACAGATACGCAGTATTTT. The whole variable domain, remainder taken from reference TRBV9 and TRBJ2-3, is DSGVTQTPKHLITATGQRVTLRCSPRSGDLSVYWYQQSLDQGLQFLIQYYNGEERAKGNILERFSAQQFPDLHSELNLSSLELGDSALYFCASSVVAGRTDTQYFGPGTRLTVL.

Many counts were recorded for this clonotype. V usage is TRBV11-3 and J usage is TRBJ2-1; the D is unclear. Per the germline V gene, CDR1 is SGHNT and CDR2 is YENEEA. This CDR3 region has 13 residues. The ends were cut back, 1 base at V and 2 bases at J, with 3 bases in the middle. CDR3 loop: CASSLAPYNEQFF. The CDR3 nucleotides are TGTGCCAGCAGCTTAGCTCCCTACAATGAGCAGTTCTTC.

The chain uses TRBV10-3 and TRBJ1-5; D is unclear. V gave up 10 bases and J gave up 1 base, with 14 bases separating them. CDR1 and CDR2 from the germline V gene are ENHRY and SYGVKD. The CDR3 length is 14 residues. The CDR3 protein is CATRNGGSNQPQHF. In DNA form, the CDR3 reads TGTGCCACCAGAAACGGTGGAAGCAATCAGCCCCAGCATTTT.

This clonotype was counted at least ten times. The rearrangement links TRBV6-1 to TRBJ2-1; D is uncertain. V lost 5 bases and J lost 4, with 6 bases in between. The CDR3 extends over 12 amino acids. The germline gives CDR1 MNHNS, CDR2 SASEGT. CDR3 DNA: TGTGCCAGCAGTAATCTGTACAATGAGCAGTTCTTC. Encoded protein: CASSNLYNEQFF.

This clonotype was recorded a few times. V usage is TRBV29-1 and J usage is TRBJ2-3; D remains ambiguous. The V gene lost 5 bases and the J gene lost 0 bases, with 6 bases spanning the gap. The V gene's germline CDR1 is SQVTM and CDR2 ANQGSEA. This CDR3 is 12 amino acids long. The CDR3 sequence is CSVLLSTDTQYF. For the CDR3, the DNA is TGCAGCGTTTTGCTCAGCACAGATACGCAGTATTTT.

The J gene is TRBJ2-5, the V gene TRBV10-3; 10 positions agree with TRBD1. CDR3 length: 12 residues. CDR1 ENHRY and CDR2 SYGVKD come from the germline V gene. V gave up 9 bases and J gave up 3 bases; unmatched junction bases: 1. This chain's CDR3 is CAMDRGEETQYF. The CDR3 DNA follows: TGTGCCATGGACAGGGGGGAAGAGACCCAGTACTTC.

This clonotype was seen repeatedly, ten times or more. This chain connects TRBV30 to TRBJ2-1, with 8 bases matching TRBD2. This CDR3 has 14 residues. In germline, CDR1 is GTSNPN, CDR2 SVGIG (reference sequence). The V gene end was trimmed by 0 bases and the J gene end by 5 bases; junction bases not matched to a gene: 3. The DNA of the CDR3 is TGTGCCTGGAGTGTAAGCGGGAGCCACAATGAGCAGTTCTTC. It translates to CAWSVSGSHNEQFF.

Concerning this clonotype itself: The junction differs from germline at one of its ends, possibly a read error. The chain uses TRBV6-1 and TRBJ1-2, with 7 bases that match TRBD1. This CDR3 is built from 16 residues. The germline V gene has CDR1 MNHNS and CDR2 SASEGT. In DNA, the CDR3 is TGTGCCAGCAGTAAAGCTCCGGGACAGAAAAACTATGGCTACACCTTC. This encodes CASSKAPGQKNYGYTF.

The table lists this clonotype with many counts. The chain combines TRBV28 with TRBJ2-1; 13 bases match TRBD2. Germline-derived CDR1 and CDR2 are MDHEN and SYDVKM. Trimming removed 3 bases from V and 5 bases from J; junction bases left unmatched: 10. CDR3 size: 18 residues. The CDR3 is CASSFRLAGGRGDNEQFF. CDR3 bases: TGTGCCAGCAGTTTTCGACTAGCGGGAGGCCGGGGGGACAATGAGCAGTTCTTC.

This clonotype was seen a single time. A clone one base away is much larger, so this may be a read error. The chain carries TRBV27 and TRBJ2-1; possibly TRBD1 for D (5 bases). Germline values: CDR1 MNHEY, CDR2 SMNVEV (reference sequence). The CDR3 totals 13 residues. This CDR3 reads CASSFIQGNGQFF. In DNA form, the CDR3 reads TGTGCCAGCAGTTTCATTCAGGGAAATGGGCAGTTCTTC.

This clonotype was detected ten times or more. The V and J genes are TRBV12-3 or TRBV12-4 and TRBJ2-7; 12 bases line up with TRBD2. The CDR3 is made up of 17 amino acids. V gave up 6 bases and J gave up 1 base; unmatched junction bases: 10. CDR3 DNA sequence: TGTGCCAGCAGGACCGGGACTAGCGGGTACTTATCCTACGAGCAGTACTTC. Its protein product is CASRTGTSGYLSYEQYF.

This clonotype was picked up many times. This chain joins TRBV2 and TRBJ1-6, with D unresolved. V lost 1 base to trimming and J lost 11 bases, with 9 bases between them. The V gene's germline CDR1 is SNHLY and CDR2 FYNNEI. This CDR3 spans 13 amino acids. CDR3 sequence: CASSEGTDPPLHF. The CDR3 bases are TGTGCCAGCAGTGAAGGGACGGATCCACCCCTCCACTTT.

This clonotype was counted many times. The CDR3 DNA is TGTGCCAGCAGTTTAGGGTGGGAAATCAATGAGCAGTTCTTC. Its translation is CASSLGWEINEQFF. This chain joins TRBV27 and TRBJ2-1; no firm D call. The CDR3 extends over 14 amino acids. The germline CDR1 and CDR2 sequences are MNHEY and SMNVEV (reference sequence). V shed 2 bases and J shed 6 bases, with 11 bases lying between them.

The sample holds many counts of this clonotype. The chain employs TRBV7-9 and TRBJ2-7, with D hard to call. The CDR3 sequence is 14 residues long. Per germline, CDR1 SEHNR and CDR2 FQNEAQ (reference sequence). The V end was cut by 1 base, the J end by 4 bases, with 11 bases between. The CDR3 bases are TGTGCCAGCAGCTTAGAGTCCCGCCTTTACGAGCAGTACTTC. Translated, it gives CASSLESRLYEQYF.

This clonotype was recorded at least ten times. This sequence joins TRBV2 and TRBJ1-5, with D maybe TRBD1 (5 bases). Germline V gene lookup returns CDR1 SNHLY and CDR2 FYNNEI. The CDR3 is 15 amino acids. V lost 4 bases and J 4 bases, leaving 14 bases between the germline ends. The CDR3 protein is CASSVAGSLNQPQHF. CDR3 nucleotide sequence: TGTGCCAGCAGTGTGGCAGGGTCCCTTAATCAGCCCCAGCATTTT.

The chain is built from TRBV7-9 and TRBJ2-1, with 12 bases that match TRBD2. The CDR3 extends over 15 amino acids. Germline CDR1 is SEHNR and CDR2 is FQNEAQ (reference sequence). The V and J ends lost 5 bases and 7 bases, in that order; junction bases with no gene match: 6. The CDR3 loop is CASSRGTSGWNEQFF. In DNA form, the CDR3 reads TGTGCCAGCAGCCGGGGGACTAGCGGGTGGAATGAGCAGTTCTTC.

This clonotype was found a few times. The chain combines TRBV18 with TRBJ2-7; 8 bases fit TRBD2. This CDR3 is built from 17 residues. Germline lookup yields CDR1 KGHSH and CDR2 LQKENI. The J segment lost 1 base and the V segment lost 3 bases, leaving 11 bases of the junction unmatched. The CDR3 reads CASSPLGSGTTSYEQYF. The CDR3, as DNA: TGTGCCAGCTCACCTTTGGGTAGCGGGACCACTTCCTACGAGCAGTACTTC.

This clonotype was observed many times. The J gene is TRBJ1-5, the V gene TRBV2; D unclear. CDR3 length: 14 residues. Germline CDR1 reads SNHLY; CDR2 reads FYNNEI. The germline V and J ends were trimmed by 6 bases and 3 bases, with 12 bases remaining between them. This CDR3 is CASSSDLPNQPQHF. CDR3 nucleotides: TGTGCCAGCAGCTCGGACCTTCCCAATCAGCCCCAGCATTTT.

The chain links TRBV7-9 to TRBJ2-2, with D possibly TRBD1 on 6 matching bases. Germline values: CDR1 SEHNR, CDR2 FQNEAQ (reference sequence). The CDR3 consists of 15 residues. V was pared by 8 bases and J by 0 bases, with 13 bases between. The CDR3 reads CASVTQGSNTGELFF. Written as DNA, the CDR3 is TGTGCCAGCGTCACCCAGGGGTCGAACACCGGGGAGCTGTTTTTT.

The table lists this clonotype with a few counts. CDR3 loop: CSVGMGANYGYTF. The CDR3 DNA follows: TGCAGCGTTGGCATGGGAGCTAACTATGGCTACACCTTC. V gene TRBV29-1 combines with J gene TRBJ1-2; D call uncertain. The CDR3 is made up of 13 amino acids. V lost 4 bases, J lost 0 bases, and 9 bases lay in between. CDR1 is SQVTM, CDR2 ANQGSEA, per germline.

As DNA, the CDR3 is TGTGCCAGCAGCCACATCCCCGGGATCGAGCAGTACTTC. The encoded protein is CASSHIPGIEQYF. The V call is TRBV9, the J call TRBJ2-7, with D perhaps TRBD2 (5 bases). The germline gives CDR1 SGDLS, CDR2 YYNGEE. With 4 bases removed from V and 6 bases from J, the gap between germline ends came to 14 bases. CDR3 length: 13 residues.

V is TRBV7-3 and J is TRBJ2-1; D gene ambiguous. This CDR3 is built from 15 residues. Germline V gene sequence: CDR1 SGHTA, CDR2 FQGTGA. The germline V and J ends were trimmed by 2 bases and 4 bases, with 12 bases remaining between them. CDR3: CASSLAAALYNEQFF. DNA for the CDR3: TGTGCCAGCAGCTTAGCGGCGGCCTTGTACAATGAGCAGTTCTTC.

This clonotype was counted between two and nine times. This sequence joins TRBV19 and TRBJ2-5, with a weak D call TRBD2 (6 bases). V was pared by 3 bases and J by 5 bases, with 19 bases between. Germline V CDR1 and CDR2: LNHDA, SQIVND (reference sequence). The length of the CDR3 is 16 residues. The CDR3 sequence: CASSIPPGSRGETQYF. CDR3 coding DNA: TGTGCCAGTAGTATCCCCCCGGGGTCCCGGGGGGAGACCCAGTACTTC.

This clonotype showed up many times. The genes are TRBV28 and TRBJ1-1; 7 positions match TRBD1. CDR1 is MDHEN and CDR2 is SYDVKM in the germline V gene. The CDR3 is 13 amino acids. The V and J ends lost 7 bases and 4 bases, in that order; junction bases with no gene match: 6. The DNA for the CDR3 is TGTGCCAGCACCCGACAGGGCCCCACTGAAGCTTTCTTT. This gives the protein CASTRQGPTEAFF. Looking up the rest from reference TRBV28 and TRBJ1-1 gives the full variable domain: DVKVTQSSRYLVKRTGEKVFLECVQDMDHENMFWYRQDPGLGLRLIYFSYDVKMKEKGDIPEGYSVSREKKERFSLILESASTNQTSMYLCASTRQGPTEAFFGQGTRLTVV.

This clonotype was seen a handful of times. The V gene is TRBV5-1, the J gene TRBJ2-3; no definite D call. CDR3 size: 15 residues. V was cut by 0 bases and J by 0 bases, with 8 bases left in between. CDR1 SGHRS and CDR2 YFSETQ come from the germline V gene. The CDR3 spells CASSLEPASTDTQYF. The CDR3 coding sequence is TGCGCCAGCAGCTTGGAGCCCGCTAGCACAGATACGCAGTATTTT.

This clonotype showed up many times. The chain carries TRBV20-1 and TRBJ1-5, with 9 nucleotides matching TRBD1. After removal of 3 bases from V and 2 bases from J, the junction contained 8 bases not matched to a gene. The CDR3 length is 16 residues. The germline CDR1 and CDR2 sequences are DFQATT and SNEGSKA (reference sequence). DNA of the CDR3: TGCAGTGCTAGTTCACAGGGGGCGAGGGGCAATCAGCCCCAGCATTTT. Translated, it gives CSASSQGARGNQPQHF.

The sample holds a few counts of this clonotype. This chain's CDR3 is CASSRDGAGNTIYF. Here the CDR3 DNA reads TGTGCCAGCAGCCGAGACGGGGCTGGAAACACCATATATTTT. V is TRBV6-1 and J is TRBJ1-3; D is undetermined. The CDR3 loop spans 14 amino acids. Trimming took 6 bases from V and 2 from J, leaving 11 bases between them. CDR1 and CDR2 from the germline V gene are MNHNS and SASEGT.

This sequence joins TRBV5-4 and TRBJ2-7, with 9 bases fitting TRBD2. The V and J ends lost 2 bases and 5 bases, in that order; junction bases with no gene match: 2. CDR1 SGHNT and CDR2 YYREEE come from the germline V gene (reference sequence). This CDR3 contains 13 residues. The DNA of the CDR3 is TGTGCCAGCAGCTTCGGACTAGCGAACGAGCAGTACTTC. Its translation is CASSFGLANEQYF.